The 19 T cell receptor beta chains listed next were all sequenced from one sample in a study of blood T cell repertoires in COVID-19. This table comes from immunoSEQ multiplex PCR, and its TCRdb copy is limited to in-frame clones, with some not included. The data contain under 300,000 clones, 85% to 90% of them singletons. Sequencing was done on a sample of peripheral blood. Receptor source: a man aged 55-75 years with acute or convalescent COVID-19.

The chain uses TRBV28 and TRBJ2-1; 7 nucleotides match TRBD2. Germline trimming cut 10 bases from V and 8 bases from J; bases unmatched to any gene: 23. Germline-derived CDR1 and CDR2 are MDHEN and SYDVKM. The CDR3 loop spans 17 amino acids. Written as DNA, the CDR3 is TGTGCCATCAAAGGACCTAGCGGTAGACCCAGTGTGGATGAGCAGTTCTTC. This codes for CAIKGPSGRPSVDEQFF.

The CDR3 region is CATSRDRGSNEQFF. The CDR3 bases are TGTGCCACCAGCCGGGACAGGGGGTCCAATGAGCAGTTCTTC. The rearrangement links TRBV24-1 to TRBJ2-1, with 11 bases matching TRBD1. Germline assignment: CDR1 KGHDR and CDR2 SFDVKD. The V gene end was trimmed by 7 bases and the J gene end by 6 bases; junction bases not matched to a gene: 4. The CDR3 spans 14 residues.

J is TRBJ2-5 and V is TRBV6-5; 8 positions agree with TRBD2. CDR3 length: 15 amino acids. CDR1 is MNHEY, CDR2 SVGAGI, per germline. Trimming cost V 2 bases and J 5 bases; bases outside gene matches: 7. The CDR3 DNA is TGTGCCAGCAGTTACAAAGCGGGAGCCCGCGAGACCCAGTACTTC. It encodes CASSYKAGARETQYF.

The chain has TRBV7-2 and TRBJ2-5, with TRBD1 identical over 11 bases. In germline, CDR1 is SGHTA, CDR2 FQGNSA. The CDR3 runs to 16 residues. V lost 1 base to trimming and J lost 2 bases; unmatched junction nucleotides: 3. Here the CDR3 reads CASSLGGTGGQETQYF. CDR3 in DNA: TGTGCCAGCAGCTTAGGTGGGACAGGGGGGCAAGAGACCCAGTACTTC.

This chain joins TRBV29-1 and TRBJ1-1; TRBD1 is a possible D gene (6 bases). V lost 8 bases to trimming and J lost 1 base, with 11 bases between them. The CDR3 extends over 12 amino acids. Germline V gene data show CDR1 as SQVTM and CDR2 as ANQGSEA. CDR3 loop: CSWTASNTEAFF. The DNA of the CDR3 is TGCAGCTGGACAGCTTCGAACACTGAAGCTTTCTTT.

The V call is TRBV11-1, the J call TRBJ1-1, with 7 bases fitting TRBD1. The CDR3 is 15 amino acids. Germline CDR1 SGHAT, CDR2 FQDESV (reference sequence). Trimming took 4 bases from V and 9 from J; bases not matched to a gene: 14. CDR3 amino acids: CASSSSRGGTVKAFF. The DNA for the CDR3 is TGTGCCAGCAGCTCGAGCCGCGGGGGGACAGTAAAAGCTTTCTTT. The full variable domain, rest sourced from reference TRBV11-1 and TRBJ1-1, is EAEVAQSPRYKITEKSQAVAFWCDPISGHATLYWYRQILGQGPELLVQFQDESVVDDSQLPKDRFSAERLKGVDSTLKIQPAELGDSAMYLCASSSSRGGTVKAFFGQGTRLTVV.

This chain joins TRBV7-2 and TRBJ1-1; D not certain. Germline V lookup: CDR1 SGHTA, CDR2 FQGNSA. V lost 0 bases and J lost 2, with 4 bases in between. The CDR3 totals 13 residues. The CDR3 spells CASSLAPNTEAFF. The DNA of the CDR3 is TGTGCCAGCAGCTTAGCCCCTAACACTGAAGCTTTCTTT.

This clone has just a few counts. The same CDR3 is also encoded by other DNA sequences in this sample. The chain is built from TRBV7-3 and TRBJ2-2; 8 bases match TRBD2. Germline CDR1 SGHTA, CDR2 FQGTGA. CDR3 length equals 17 residues. The J segment lost 7 bases and the V segment lost 0 bases, leaving 10 bases of the junction unmatched. CDR3 amino acids: CASSLTRASGSIGELFF. The CDR3 DNA reads as TGTGCCAGCAGCTTAACGCGTGCCAGCGGGAGTATCGGGGAGCTGTTTTTT.

The chain has TRBV7-2 and TRBJ1-1, with TRBD1 matching 9 bases. Trimming removed 5 bases from V and 5 bases from J; junction bases left unmatched: 9. The CDR3 is 15 residues long. The germline CDR1 and CDR2 sequences are SGHTA and FQGNSA. CDR3 DNA: TGTGCCAGCAGCCCCCGGACAGGGGAGAGTACTGAAGCTTTCTTT. Translated, it gives CASSPRTGESTEAFF.

The chain is built from TRBV19 and TRBJ2-6; tentative D call: TRBD2 (5 bases). V gave up 3 bases and J gave up 0 bases, with 9 bases separating them. Germline-derived CDR1 and CDR2 are LNHDA and SQIVND (reference sequence). The CDR3 is 16 residues long. The DNA for the CDR3 is TGTGCCAGTAGTATGCTCGAGGGCTCTGGGGCCAACGTCCTGACTTTC. Translating gives CASSMLEGSGANVLTF.

In the case of this clone: Additional DNA sequences in this sample encode the identical CDR3. DNA for the CDR3: TGTGCCAGCAGTTACTCTCGGGAAACTGGAAACACCATATATTTT. Translating gives CASSYSRETGNTIYF. The chain has TRBV6-5 and TRBJ1-3; the D is unclear. CDR3 length: 15 amino acids. Germline CDR1 is MNHEY and CDR2 is SVGAGI. Trimming left V 0 bases short and J 2 bases short, with 8 bases between.

A few counts support this clone. CDR3 region: CASSRYREPGYEQYF. The CDR3 nucleotides read TGTGCCAGCAGCAGATACAGGGAGCCTGGATACGAGCAGTACTTC. J is TRBJ2-7 and V is TRBV5-8; D is possibly TRBD1 (6 bases). Trimming cost V 4 bases and J 4 bases, with 18 bases left between them. CDR3 length equals 15 residues. Germline CDR1 SGHTS, CDR2 YDEGEE.

DNA for the CDR3: TGTGCCAGAGGCGTATCAGGGGGCGAGCAGTACTTC. Translation: CARGVSGGEQYF. V and J are TRBV2 and TRBJ2-7; 7 nucleotides match TRBD1. V lost 9 bases, J lost 6 bases, and 8 bases stayed unmatched. The CDR3 has 12 residues. The V gene's germline CDR1 is SNHLY and CDR2 FYNNEI.

The CDR3 region is CSVEDLAGADTQYF. DNA for the CDR3: TGCAGCGTTGAAGATCTAGCTGGGGCAGATACGCAGTATTTT. The chain combines TRBV29-1 with TRBJ2-3; a possible D gene is TRBD2 (5 bases). In germline, CDR1 is SQVTM, CDR2 ANQGSEA. V lost 0 bases and J lost 4, with 11 bases in between. The CDR3 has 14 amino acids.

This chain links TRBV19 with TRBJ1-1; 7 nucleotides match TRBD1. Per the germline V gene, CDR1 is LNHDA and CDR2 is SQIVND (reference sequence). After removal of 5 bases from V and 1 base from J, the junction contained 4 bases not matched to a gene. This CDR3 contains 14 residues. CDR3 sequence reads: CASSQDRTNTEAFF. CDR3 bases: TGTGCCAGTAGTCAGGACAGGACGAACACTGAAGCTTTCTTT.

The DNA for the CDR3 is TGTGCCAGCAGTGCGGACTCGGCAGAGACCCAGTACTTC. Translation gives CASSADSAETQYF. The chain is built from TRBV9 and TRBJ2-5; perhaps TRBD2 as D (5 bases). Per the germline V gene, CDR1 is SGDLS and CDR2 is YYNGEE. The CDR3 is 13 amino acids. With 5 bases removed from V and 4 bases from J, the gap between germline ends came to 12 bases.

The genes are TRBV5-1 and TRBJ2-7; tentative D call: TRBD2 (6 bases). The CDR3 consists of 15 residues. V lost 3 bases, J lost 1 base, and 14 bases lay in between. CDR1 is SGHRS and CDR2 is YFSETQ in the germline V gene. CDR3 sequence (DNA): TGCGCCAGCAGCTGGGGGGTGGAGGGTTCCTACGAGCAGTACTTC. It translates to CASSWGVEGSYEQYF. The complete variable domain, with remaining parts taken from reference TRBV5-1 and TRBJ2-7, reads KAGVTQTPRYLIKTRGQQVTLSCSPISGHRSVSWYQQTPGQGLQFLFEYFSETQRNKGNFPGRFSGRQFSNSRSEMNVSTLELGDSALYLCASSWGVEGSYEQYFGPGTRLTVT.

The CDR3 DNA follows: TGTGCCACCGAGGACAGAAGGACCTATGGCTACACCTTC. It specifies CATEDRRTYGYTF. The J gene is TRBJ1-2, the V gene TRBV24-1; D is possibly TRBD1 (6 bases). The germline gives CDR1 KGHDR, CDR2 SFDVKD. The CDR3 is 13 residues long. V gave up 9 bases and J gave up 4 bases, with 14 bases separating them.

This rearrangement joins TRBV30 to TRBJ2-7; possibly TRBD1 for D (6 bases). Germline V lookup: CDR1 GTSNPN, CDR2 SVGIG (reference sequence). The germline V and J ends were trimmed by 2 bases and 3 bases, with 23 bases remaining between them. This CDR3 region has 17 residues. CDR3 sequence reads: CAWSPPDTSGTIYEQYF. The CDR3 DNA sequence: TGTGCCTGGAGTCCGCCCGACACCTCCGGGACAATCTACGAGCAGTACTTC.